This T cell receptor (beta chain) stems from a study of T cell repertoires in cytomegalovirus infection. Study background: Used in the study were CMV epitopes, some recently identified and HLA-C-restricted, others well-studied and HLA-B-restricted. Indicated by public TCR beta signatures were CMV infection and matching HLA type. Study-wide points: The response measured ex vivo was dominated by TCR beta clonotypes (HLA-C-restricted and CMV-specific).

TCRdb reprocessed the reads via MiXCR and lists one record per CDR3 protein. This sample has approximately 730,000 distinct CDR3 sequences, with approximately 32% found just once. CDR3 length equals 14 residues. Per the germline V gene, CDR1 is MNHNS and CDR2 is SASEGT. The germline V and J ends were trimmed by 3 bases and 0 bases, with 6 bases remaining between them. The sample holds many counts of this clonotype. Antigen unknown. This TCR was sampled from a human donor in good health (CMV status not recorded). Some clones in this sample may be carry-over from other donors' samples. The rearrangement joins TRBV6-1 to TRBJ1-5, with D hard to call. The sample here was cultured CD8+ T cells from PBMCs, taken from culture after CMV antigen stimulation. CDR3 in amino acids: CASSDWGSNQPQHF. CDR3 nucleotide sequence: TGTGCCAGCAGTGATTGGGGTAGCAATCAGCCCCAGCATTTT.